The clone carrying this TCR beta chain was seen a few times. Its antigen is as yet unknown. There are 18 residues in the CDR3. With V trimmed by 7 bases and J by 6 bases, 15 bases remained unmatched. Germline V gives CDR1 MNHNS, CDR2 SASEGT. The data were taken from a study of response to subunit inactivated influenza vaccine. Study observations and caveats: With each seasonal influenza vaccination, the authors suggested, few new T cells are recruited.

TCRdb re-called the RT-PCR reads through MiXCR, storing one row per CDR3 protein. The sample lists 500,000 to 600,000 distinct CDR3 sequences; over 10% were seen once. This chain connects TRBV6-1 to TRBJ2-3; TRBD2 matches at 14 bases. The sample here was PBMCs from blood, taken roughly 6 weeks after vaccination. The TCR comes from a man between 50 and 59 years old who received an inactivated influenza vaccine. CDR3 sequence reads: CASTHGETSGRAWDTQYF. The CDR3 DNA sequence: TGTGCCAGCACCCACGGAGAGACTAGCGGGAGGGCCTGGGATACGCAGTATTTT.